This TCR beta chain was profiled in a study of human T cells and chemical hapten exposure. Study at large: There were weekly diphenylcyclopropenone doses to the scalp for patients throughout the roughly 24-week study.

In the case of this clonotype: The antigen is not known.

Study-level findings and limits: TCRs at a frequency above 1 in 1000 stayed unchanged with DPC sensitization.

The library labeled individual cDNA molecules by adding unique molecular identifiers to them. TCRdb re-derived calls from the RACE reads in MiXCR, one entry per CDR3 protein. This repertoire shows about 290,000 distinct CDR3 sequences, approximately 8% found once; its top ten account for about 1.2%. Trimming shortened V by 2 bases and J by 7 bases, and 11 bases separated the two germline ends. The CDR3 runs 13 residues. The time point: pre-sensitization, week 0. Treatment meaning: therapeutic diphenylcyclopropenone sensitization with weekly scalp DPC. It was from unfractionated whole blood that total RNA was extracted.

The sequences come from whole blood, collected in connection with sensitization to the hapten diphenylcyclopropenone (DPC). The genes are TRBV12-3 or TRBV12-4 and TRBJ1-1, with D unclear. The clonotype comes from a man in his late teens or twenties with alopecia areata. Some clones in this sample may be carry-over from other donors' samples. CDR3: CASSLKRYVEAFF. The CDR3 DNA sequence: TGTGCCAGCAGTTTAAAGCGCTACGTTGAAGCTTTCTTT.